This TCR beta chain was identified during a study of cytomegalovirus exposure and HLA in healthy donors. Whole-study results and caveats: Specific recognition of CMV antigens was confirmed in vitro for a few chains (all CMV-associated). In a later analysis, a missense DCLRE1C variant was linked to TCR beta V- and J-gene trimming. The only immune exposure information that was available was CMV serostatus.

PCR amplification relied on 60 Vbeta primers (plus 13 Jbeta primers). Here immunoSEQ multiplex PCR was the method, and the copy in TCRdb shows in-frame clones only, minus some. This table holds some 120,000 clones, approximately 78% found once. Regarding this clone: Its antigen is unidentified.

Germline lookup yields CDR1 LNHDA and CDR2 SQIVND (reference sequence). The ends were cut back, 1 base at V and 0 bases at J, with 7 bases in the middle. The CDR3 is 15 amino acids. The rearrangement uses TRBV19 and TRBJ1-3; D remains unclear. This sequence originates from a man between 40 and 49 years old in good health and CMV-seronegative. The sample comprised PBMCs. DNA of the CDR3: TGTGCCAGTAGTATAGGCGGAAGCTCTGGAAACACCATATATTTT. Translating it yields CASSIGGSSGNTIYF.